These 28 T cell receptor beta chains came from one sample sequenced in a study of T cell responses to AZD1222 COVID-19 vaccine. Profiling relied on immunoSEQ multiplex PCR, and the TCRdb table lists in-frame clones only, not all of them. The repertoire includes 120,000 or so clones, roughly 82% of them detected once, and 25% to 35% sits in the top ten. The sequences come from peripheral blood, collected 28 days after the second AZD1222 dose. The source is an adult who received the AZD1222 COVID-19 vaccine.

The chain couples TRBV15 to TRBJ1-1, with D hard to call. This CDR3 region has 12 residues. CDR1 LNHNV and CDR2 YYDKDF come from the germline V gene (reference sequence). V was pared by 5 bases and J by 1 base, with 5 bases between. DNA for the CDR3: TGTGCCACCAGCCTTAAGAACACTGAAGCTTTCTTT. Translated, it gives CATSLKNTEAFF.

The sample holds one count of this clone. The chain combines TRBV20-1 with TRBJ2-3; the D gene could be TRBD1 or TRBD2 (6 bases each). The V gene's germline CDR1 is DFQATT and CDR2 SNEGSKA (reference sequence). Trimming stripped 3 bases from V and 5 bases from J, with 21 bases between. The CDR3 sequence is 16 residues long. In DNA form, the CDR3 reads TGCAGTGCTAGTTTTGGGGGGCGGAGAGGTAAAGATACGCAGTATTTT. Its protein product is CSASFGGRRGKDTQYF.

V is TRBV5-1 and J is TRBJ2-1; D is uncertain. The CDR3 has 11 amino acids. V lost 2 bases, J lost 5 bases, and 2 bases lay in between. Germline-derived CDR1 and CDR2 are SGHRS and YFSETQ. The CDR3 is CASSLNNEQFF. The CDR3, as DNA: TGCGCCAGCAGCTTAAACAATGAGCAGTTCTTC.

The chain couples TRBV2 to TRBJ2-1; TRBD1 matches at 9 bases. Unmatched junction bases numbered 0, after V lost 4 bases and J lost 8 bases. This CDR3 has 12 residues. Germline V gene data show CDR1 as SNHLY and CDR2 as FYNNEI. The CDR3 here is CASSGTGDEQFF. In nucleotides, the CDR3 is TGTGCCAGCAGTGGGACAGGGGATGAGCAGTTCTTC.

This chain joins TRBV4-3 and TRBJ2-1, with 7 nucleotides matching TRBD2. The germline CDR1 and CDR2 sequences are LGHNA and YSLEER. Trimming at V came to 0 bases and at J to 5 bases, leaving 7 bases not matched to a gene. There are 16 residues in the CDR3. The CDR3 coding sequence is TGCGCCAGCAGCCAAGACCTCATGGGGGGGGACAATGAGCAGTTCTTC. Its protein product is CASSQDLMGGDNEQFF.

The CDR3 loop reads CASSLLWGAEAFF. The CDR3 DNA follows: TGTGCCAGCAGCCTTCTGTGGGGTGCTGAAGCTTTCTTT. The rearrangement uses TRBV11-2 and TRBJ1-1, with D hard to call. With 5 bases removed from V and 6 bases from J, the gap between germline ends came to 13 bases. The V gene's germline CDR1 is SGHAT and CDR2 FQNNGV. The CDR3 spans 13 residues.

The V and J genes are TRBV7-2 and TRBJ2-6; no clear D gene. V lost 5 bases to trimming and J lost 0 bases, with 8 bases between them. The CDR3 loop spans 15 amino acids. CDR1 is SGHTA, CDR2 FQGNSA, per germline. Written as DNA, the CDR3 is TGTGCCAGCAGCACAGCTCGCTCTGGGGCCAACGTCCTGACTTTC. It codes for CASSTARSGANVLTF.

This clone occurred once. The chain joins TRBV19 to TRBJ1-5; D is uncertain. The CDR3 contains 14 residues. V was pared by 5 bases and J by 0 bases, with 8 bases between. Per the germline V gene, CDR1 is LNHDA and CDR2 is SQIVND (reference sequence). CDR3: CASSPGYSNQPQHF. CDR3 DNA sequence: TGTGCCAGTAGTCCAGGTTATAGCAATCAGCCCCAGCATTTT.

The chain combines TRBV4-2 with TRBJ1-2; a possible D gene is TRBD1 (6 bases). The germline CDR1 and CDR2 sequences are LGHNA and YNFKEQ. The V end was cut by 0 bases, the J end by 5 bases, with 13 bases between. The CDR3 runs to 15 residues. CDR3 nucleotides: TGTGCCAGCAGCCAAGAGGGGGGCAGTTTGTATGGCTACACCTTC. Its translation is CASSQEGGSLYGYTF.

The rearrangement links TRBV4-1 to TRBJ2-7; D might be TRBD1 or TRBD2, each matching 6 bases. This CDR3 has 19 amino acids. The germline CDR1 and CDR2 sequences are MGHRA and YSYEKL. V was trimmed by 3 bases and J by 5 bases, leaving 29 bases between them. The CDR3 here is CASSHPKRGRTTHSHEQYF. In DNA, the CDR3 is TGCGCCAGCAGCCATCCTAAAAGGGGGAGGACAACCCATAGCCACGAGCAGTACTTC.

CDR3: CASSPGPNTEAFF. The CDR3 DNA reads TGTGCCAGCAGCCCGGGGCCGAACACTGAAGCTTTCTTT. The V gene is TRBV12-3 or TRBV12-4, the J gene TRBJ1-1; the D gene is possibly TRBD1 (5 bases). Trimming cost V 6 bases and J 1 base, with 9 bases left between them. The CDR3 is 13 amino acids.

The rearrangement joins TRBV19 to TRBJ2-7, with D perhaps TRBD1 (6 bases). V shed 7 bases and J shed 2 bases, with 12 bases lying between them. Germline CDR1 LNHDA, CDR2 SQIVND (reference sequence). The CDR3 sequence is 13 residues long. In nucleotides, the CDR3 is TGTGCCAGTAAATCAACAGGGCCCTACGAGCAGTACTTC. Amino acids: CASKSTGPYEQYF.

In its sample, this clone was seen a few times. This chain links TRBV10-3 with TRBJ2-7, with D possibly being TRBD2 (6 bases). In germline, CDR1 is ENHRY, CDR2 SYGVKD. The CDR3 loop spans 11 amino acids. V gave up 6 bases and J gave up 5 bases, with 8 bases separating them. The CDR3 is CAIREGHEQYF. The CDR3, as DNA: TGTGCCATCAGGGAGGGGCACGAGCAGTACTTC.

The chain combines TRBV6-6 with TRBJ2-3; D unclear. Trimming took off 2 bases at V and 0 bases at J, with 12 bases between the two ends. The CDR3 loop spans 16 amino acids. Germline V gene data show CDR1 as MNHNY and CDR2 as SVGAGI (reference sequence). CDR3 DNA sequence: TGTGCCAGCAGTTACACGACCAGCCCCAGCACAGATACGCAGTATTTT. It codes for CASSYTTSPSTDTQYF.

By proportion, this clone is hyperexpanded. J is TRBJ2-7 and V is TRBV6-5, with 8 bases matching TRBD1. The germline V gene has CDR1 MNHEY and CDR2 SVGAGI. V trimming: 6 bases; J trimming: 3 bases; junction bases outside the gene matches: 10. CDR3 length equals 15 residues. This CDR3 is CASRDRELIDYEQYF. The DNA of the CDR3 is TGTGCCAGCAGGGACAGGGAACTCATCGACTACGAGCAGTACTTC.

The chain employs TRBV6-5 and TRBJ1-5; TRBD1 might be the D (5 bases). The CDR3 has 13 residues. Germline V gene data show CDR1 as MNHEY and CDR2 as SVGAGI. V lost 2 bases, J lost 6 bases, and 8 bases lay in between. This chain's CDR3 is CASSYGGGQPQHF. The CDR3 DNA is TGTGCCAGCAGTTACGGGGGGGGTCAGCCCCAGCATTTT.

The chain combines TRBV6-5 with TRBJ2-1, with a weak D call TRBD2 (6 bases). This CDR3 has 13 amino acids. Germline V gene sequence: CDR1 MNHEY, CDR2 SVGAGI. Trimming removed 8 bases from V and 0 bases from J, with 8 bases in between. Written as DNA, the CDR3 is TGTGCCAGCCGGGGAGGCTCCTACAATGAGCAGTTCTTC. The encoded protein is CASRGGSYNEQFF.

This clone was observed a handful of times. The chain is built from TRBV2 and TRBJ2-3; D unresolved. Trimming removed 4 bases at V and 4 bases at J, with 6 bases between. This CDR3 contains 12 residues. Per germline, CDR1 SNHLY and CDR2 FYNNEI. The CDR3, as DNA: TGTGCCAGCAGTGTACAGTCAGATACGCAGTATTTT. Its translation is CASSVQSDTQYF.

This clone was counted only a few times. The rearrangement uses TRBV14 and TRBJ2-1, with 10 bases that match TRBD2. V was pared by 4 bases and J by 10 bases, with 13 bases of the junction left unmatched. The CDR3 extends over 16 amino acids. CDR1 is SGHDN, CDR2 FVKESK, per germline. This CDR3 is CASSPFMVAGGHEQFF. For the CDR3, the DNA is TGTGCCAGCAGCCCCTTTATGGTAGCGGGGGGACACGAGCAGTTCTTC.

This chain connects TRBV18 to TRBJ1-2; 8 positions agree with TRBD1. This CDR3 has 12 residues. Germline V gene data show CDR1 as KGHSH and CDR2 as LQKENI. Trimming at V came to 6 bases and at J to 6 bases, leaving 3 bases not matched to a gene. The DNA of the CDR3 is TGTGCCAGCTCTAAGGGACAGGATGGCTACACCTTC. This translates into CASSKGQDGYTF.

The chain combines TRBV28 with TRBJ1-2; no firm D call. CDR3 length equals 14 residues. From germline, CDR1 is MDHEN and CDR2 SYDVKM. V gave up 8 bases and J gave up 0 bases, with 13 bases separating them. This CDR3 reads CASQYIGSNYGYTF. CDR3 DNA: TGTGCCAGCCAATACATTGGCTCTAACTATGGCTACACCTTC.

This chain uses TRBV12-3 or TRBV12-4 with TRBJ1-2; D perhaps matches TRBD1 (6 bases). This CDR3 is 13 amino acids long. V lost 6 bases and J lost 2, with 10 bases in between. DNA of the CDR3: TGTGCCAGCAGCCCCCAGGGGAACTATGGCTACACCTTC. This encodes CASSPQGNYGYTF.

CDR3 nucleotides: TGTGCCAGTAGTACCCCCGGCGGAAACTCTGGAAACACCATATATTTT. Its protein is CASSTPGGNSGNTIYF. The gene calls are TRBV19 and TRBJ1-3; no reliable D call. Germline assignment: CDR1 LNHDA and CDR2 SQIVND (reference sequence). Trimming took off 4 bases at V and 0 bases at J, with 13 bases between the two ends. CDR3 length: 16 amino acids. The entire variable domain, with the rest obtained from reference TRBV19 and TRBJ1-3, is as follows: DGGITQSPKYLFRKEGQNVTLSCEQNLNHDAMYWYRQDPGQGLRLIYYSQIVNDFQKGDIAEGYSVSREKKESFPLTVTSAQKNPTAFYLCASSTPGGNSGNTIYFGEGSWLTVV.

This chain links TRBV7-2 with TRBJ1-3, with D hard to call. CDR1 SGHTA and CDR2 FQGNSA come from the germline V gene. V was shortened by 6 bases and J by 1 base, with 10 bases between the two germline ends. The CDR3 length is 14 residues. Here the CDR3 reads CASSSGFSGNTIYF. DNA of the CDR3: TGTGCCAGCAGTTCCGGCTTTTCTGGAAACACCATATATTTT.

The chain is built from TRBV6-2 or TRBV6-3 and TRBJ1-1; D is unclear. Germline V gene lookup returns CDR1 MNHEY and CDR2 SVGEGT. The CDR3 loop spans 14 amino acids. V lost 1 base, J lost 6 bases, and 12 bases lay in between. Here the CDR3 reads CASSYFSIHPEAFF. DNA for the CDR3: TGTGCCAGCAGTTACTTTTCGATTCACCCTGAAGCTTTCTTT.

The chain has TRBV5-6 and TRBJ1-2; D call uncertain. Trimming removed 5 bases at V and 8 bases at J, with 16 bases between. The CDR3 runs 13 residues. CDR1 and CDR2 (germline): SGHDT, YYEEEE. CDR3 sequence: CASSSLPLRGYTF. CDR3 sequence (DNA): TGTGCCAGCAGTTCCCTCCCTCTCCGCGGCTACACCTTC.

The V gene is TRBV13, the J gene TRBJ1-2; no clear D. The CDR3 length is 17 residues. The germline V and J ends were trimmed by 5 bases and 1 base, with 20 bases remaining between them. The germline V gene encodes CDR1 PRHDT and CDR2 FYEKMQ (reference sequence). CDR3 coding DNA: TGTGCCAGCAGCCGATTGGGAGTGGAGGAGAATAACTATGGCTACACCTTC. Translating gives CASSRLGVEENNYGYTF.

V and J are TRBV7-8 and TRBJ2-3; TRBD2 might be the D (5 bases). CDR1 is SGHVS, CDR2 FQNEAQ, per germline. Trimming stripped 5 bases from V and 2 bases from J, with 17 bases between. This CDR3 contains 16 residues. The CDR3: CASSPRLLQATDTQYF. Here the CDR3 DNA reads TGTGCCAGCAGCCCCCGACTACTGCAGGCCACAGATACGCAGTATTTT.